The clone carrying this TCR beta chain was counted between two and nine times. Its antigen is currently unknown. A heparinised blood draw that averaged approximately 110 mL was obtained once from each donor. CDR3 size: 14 residues. Trimming removed 4 bases from V and 0 bases from J, with 11 bases in between. Per germline, CDR1 GTSNPN and CDR2 SVGIG (reference sequence). Every bit of the isolated RNA underwent reverse transcription, so sequencing read expressed TCRB transcripts. Clones were sequenced by immunoSEQ multiplex PCR, and TCRdb holds only the in-frame ones, with some missing. The data contain 400,000 to 450,000 clones, approximately 15% of them seen just once; the ten biggest clones take up about 0.034%. This entry comes from a study of beta chain features in type 1 diabetes. Overall study: Healthy donors resembled patients in age, gender and cell yields. Findings of the study overall: Researchers reported that naive, central memory and Treg TCRB repertoires appeared more similar in patients than in healthy donors.

The TCR sequence derives from a man younger than 40 in good health. This chain links TRBV30 with TRBJ2-3, with TRBD1 as a possible D gene (6 bases). Input material: naive CD4+ T cells from blood. CDR3 protein: CAWNTGSSTDTQYF. CDR3 nucleotides: TGTGCCTGGAATACAGGGTCAAGCACAGATACGCAGTATTTT.